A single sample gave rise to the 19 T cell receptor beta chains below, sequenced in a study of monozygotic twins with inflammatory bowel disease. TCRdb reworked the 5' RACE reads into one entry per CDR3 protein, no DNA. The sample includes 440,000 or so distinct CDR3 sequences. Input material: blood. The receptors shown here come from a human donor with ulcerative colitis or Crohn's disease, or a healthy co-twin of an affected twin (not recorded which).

CDR3 loop: CAGSRDGGSEQYF. The genes are TRBV5-1 and TRBJ2-7; without DNA, the TCRdb call of TRBD1 cannot be checked. The CDR3 covers 13 residues. Germline CDR1 SGHRS, CDR2 YFSETQ.

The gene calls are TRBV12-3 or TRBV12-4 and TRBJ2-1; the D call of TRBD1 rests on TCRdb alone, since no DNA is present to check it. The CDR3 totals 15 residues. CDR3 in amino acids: CASSLRVTGDNEQFF.

CDR3 loop: CSASLTATYNSPLHF. The genes are TRBV20-1 and TRBJ1-6. CDR3 length equals 15 residues. Germline V gene lookup returns CDR1 DFQATT and CDR2 SNEGSKA (reference sequence).

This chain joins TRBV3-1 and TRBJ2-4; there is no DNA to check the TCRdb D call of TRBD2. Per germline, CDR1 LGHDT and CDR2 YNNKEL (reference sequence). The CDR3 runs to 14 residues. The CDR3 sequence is CASSPGLIQPKSYF.

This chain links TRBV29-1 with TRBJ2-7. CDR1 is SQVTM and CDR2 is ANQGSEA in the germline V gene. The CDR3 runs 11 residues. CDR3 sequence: CSVVDSYEQYF.

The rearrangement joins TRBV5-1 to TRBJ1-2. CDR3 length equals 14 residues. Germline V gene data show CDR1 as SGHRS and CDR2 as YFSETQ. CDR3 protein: CASSLEAAAMGYTF.

The CDR3 sequence: CAISEPFGGNYGYTF. The V and J genes are TRBV10-3 and TRBJ1-2; TCRdb lists TRBD1, though no DNA is available to test this call. The CDR3 sequence is 15 residues long. The germline V gene encodes CDR1 ENHRY and CDR2 SYGVKD.

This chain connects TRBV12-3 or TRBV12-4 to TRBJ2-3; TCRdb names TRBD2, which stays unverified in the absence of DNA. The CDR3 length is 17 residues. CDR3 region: CASSLRTSGRSTDTQYF.

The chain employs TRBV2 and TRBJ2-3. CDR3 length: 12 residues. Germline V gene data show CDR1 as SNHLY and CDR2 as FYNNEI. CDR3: CASGLAIDTQYF.

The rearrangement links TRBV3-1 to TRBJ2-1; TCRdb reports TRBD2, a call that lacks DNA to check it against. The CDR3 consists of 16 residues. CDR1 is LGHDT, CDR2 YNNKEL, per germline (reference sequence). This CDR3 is CASSLGGEGRHNEQFF.

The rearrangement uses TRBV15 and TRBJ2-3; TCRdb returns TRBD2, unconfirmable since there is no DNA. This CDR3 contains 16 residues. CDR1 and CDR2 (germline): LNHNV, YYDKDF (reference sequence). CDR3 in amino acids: CATSREGRGGTDTQYF.

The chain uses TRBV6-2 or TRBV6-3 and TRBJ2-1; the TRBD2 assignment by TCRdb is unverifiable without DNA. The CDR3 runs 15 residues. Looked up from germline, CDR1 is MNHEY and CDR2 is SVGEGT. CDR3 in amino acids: CASSYGRDYSYEQFF.

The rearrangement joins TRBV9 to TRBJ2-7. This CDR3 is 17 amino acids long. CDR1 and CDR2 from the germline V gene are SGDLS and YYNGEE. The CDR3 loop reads CASSADPTGHSSYEQYF.

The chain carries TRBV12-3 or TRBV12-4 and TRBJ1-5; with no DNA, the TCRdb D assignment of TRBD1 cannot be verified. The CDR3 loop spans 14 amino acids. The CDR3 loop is CASSPWDTNQPQHF.

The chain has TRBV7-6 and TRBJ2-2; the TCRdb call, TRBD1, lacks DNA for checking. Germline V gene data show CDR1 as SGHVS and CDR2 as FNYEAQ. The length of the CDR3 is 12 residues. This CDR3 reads CASSLGQGELFF. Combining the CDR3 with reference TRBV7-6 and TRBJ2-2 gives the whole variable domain GAGVSQSPRYKVTKRGQDVALRCDPISGHVSLYWYRQALGQGPEFLTYFNYEAQQDKSGLPNDRFSAERPEGSISTLTIQRTEQRDSAMYRCASSLGQGELFFGEGSRLTVL.

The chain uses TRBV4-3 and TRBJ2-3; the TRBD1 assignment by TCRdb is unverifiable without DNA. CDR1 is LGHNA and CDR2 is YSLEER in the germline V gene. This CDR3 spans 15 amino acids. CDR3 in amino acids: CASSQELLRADTQYF.

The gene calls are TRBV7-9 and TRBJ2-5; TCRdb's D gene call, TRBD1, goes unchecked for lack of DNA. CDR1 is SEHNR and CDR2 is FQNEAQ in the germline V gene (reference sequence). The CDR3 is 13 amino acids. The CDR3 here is CASSPRGPETQYF.

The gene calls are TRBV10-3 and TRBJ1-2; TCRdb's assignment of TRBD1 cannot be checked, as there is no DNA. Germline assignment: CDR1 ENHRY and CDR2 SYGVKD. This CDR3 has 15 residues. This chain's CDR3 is CAISEDRTANYGYTF.

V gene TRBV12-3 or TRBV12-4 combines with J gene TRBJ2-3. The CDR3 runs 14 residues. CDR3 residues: CASSSFRLGDTQYF.